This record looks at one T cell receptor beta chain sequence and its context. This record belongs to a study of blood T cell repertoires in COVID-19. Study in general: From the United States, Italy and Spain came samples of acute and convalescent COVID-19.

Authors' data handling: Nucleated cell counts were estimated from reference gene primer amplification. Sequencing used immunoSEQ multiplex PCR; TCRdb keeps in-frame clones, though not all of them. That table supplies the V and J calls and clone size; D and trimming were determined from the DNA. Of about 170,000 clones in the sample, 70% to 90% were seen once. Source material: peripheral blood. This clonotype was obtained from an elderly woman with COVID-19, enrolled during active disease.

CDR3 in amino acids: CASRHRGGGNQPQHF. Written as DNA, the CDR3 is TGTGCCAGTAGGCACAGGGGCGGTGGCAATCAGCCCCAGCATTTT. The chain couples TRBV19 to TRBJ1-5, with 7 bases identical to TRBD1. Germline CDR1 is LNHDA and CDR2 is SQIVND (reference sequence). The CDR3 extends over 15 amino acids. Losses at the gene ends were 6 bases for V and 2 bases for J; bases not matched to a gene: 7.